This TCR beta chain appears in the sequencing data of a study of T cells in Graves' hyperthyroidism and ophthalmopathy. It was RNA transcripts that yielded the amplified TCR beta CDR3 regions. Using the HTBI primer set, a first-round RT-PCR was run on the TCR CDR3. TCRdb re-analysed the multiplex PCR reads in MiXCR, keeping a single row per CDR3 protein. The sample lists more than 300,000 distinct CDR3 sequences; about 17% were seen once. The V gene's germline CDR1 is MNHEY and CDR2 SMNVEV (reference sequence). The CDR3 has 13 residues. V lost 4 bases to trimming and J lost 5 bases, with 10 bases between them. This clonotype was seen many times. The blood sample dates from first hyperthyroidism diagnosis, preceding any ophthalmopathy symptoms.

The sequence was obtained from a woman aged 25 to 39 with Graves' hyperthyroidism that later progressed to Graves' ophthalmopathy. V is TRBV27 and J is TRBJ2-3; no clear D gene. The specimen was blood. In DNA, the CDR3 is TGTGCCAGCAGTTCTACATCAATAGATACGCAGTATTTT. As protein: CASSSTSIDTQYF.